This T cell receptor (beta chain) was retrieved from a study of shared clonotypes between healthy human individuals. Measured with immunoSEQ multiplex PCR; TCRdb has only the in-frame clones, and not every one. The repertoire includes 1.5 million to 2.5 million clones, less than 95% of them detected once, and 1% to 1.5% sits in the top ten. CDR1 and CDR2 (germline): SGDLS, YYNGEE. V lost 3 bases to trimming and J lost 6 bases; unmatched junction nucleotides: 7. This CDR3 is 14 amino acids long. Naive CD8 populations comprised CD45RO-negative cells positively selected for CCR7, excluding terminally differentiated effector memory CD45RA+ cells.

The chain employs TRBV9 and TRBJ2-7, with 9 bases lining up with TRBD1. What was sequenced was naive CD8+ T cells sorted from blood. The sequence was collected from a man aged 18-30 years in good health. CDR3 region: CASSDGTGKVEQYF. Written as DNA, the CDR3 is TGTGCCAGCAGCGACGGGACAGGGAAGGTCGAGCAGTACTTC.